This note documents a single T cell receptor beta chain sequence. Antigen unknown. TCRdb keeps only in-frame clones here, not all; method: immunoSEQ multiplex PCR. The sample yields 16,000 or so clones, more than 85% seen once. The record originates from a study of T cells in localized non-small cell lung cancer. Overall study results and limits: Median detection of top 100 tumor clones in adjacent lung was 55 to 60 clones.

CDR1 and CDR2 (germline): SGDLS, YYNGEE. Between the trimmed V and J ends, which lost 3 bases and 2 bases, there was a span of 9 bases. This CDR3 is built from 15 residues. The receptor was derived from a male donor older than 55 with stage II squamous cell lung carcinoma. The chain combines TRBV9 with TRBJ2-6; either TRBD1 or TRBD2 may fit D (5 bases each). The starting material was peripheral blood, obtained before any cancer treatment. The DNA of the CDR3 is TGTGCCAGCAGCGGGCAGGGAGCTGGGGCCAACGTCCTGACTTTC. Its protein is CASSGQGAGANVLTF.